The entry below describes one TCR beta chain. This record belongs to a study of OX40 agonist ivuxolimab in advanced cancers. Generated by immunoSEQ multiplex PCR, the TCRdb table keeps only in-frame clones and is missing some. Of tens of thousands of clones listed, 85% to 90% are singletons. This CDR3 is built from 14 residues. V was clipped by 5 bases and J by 4 bases, with 15 bases between them. Per the germline V gene, CDR1 is SGHAT and CDR2 is FQDESV (reference sequence). This clonotype originated in an adult with an advanced solid tumor such as melanoma, head and neck, liver or kidney cancer. The chain employs TRBV11-1 and TRBJ2-7, with D unresolved. The material was CD4+ or CD8+ T cells sorted from blood, obtained in a trial of the OX40 agonist ivuxolimab. CDR3 sequence reads: CASSLSGIGYEQYF. CDR3 in DNA: TGTGCCAGCAGCCTCAGTGGGATAGGGTACGAGCAGTACTTC.